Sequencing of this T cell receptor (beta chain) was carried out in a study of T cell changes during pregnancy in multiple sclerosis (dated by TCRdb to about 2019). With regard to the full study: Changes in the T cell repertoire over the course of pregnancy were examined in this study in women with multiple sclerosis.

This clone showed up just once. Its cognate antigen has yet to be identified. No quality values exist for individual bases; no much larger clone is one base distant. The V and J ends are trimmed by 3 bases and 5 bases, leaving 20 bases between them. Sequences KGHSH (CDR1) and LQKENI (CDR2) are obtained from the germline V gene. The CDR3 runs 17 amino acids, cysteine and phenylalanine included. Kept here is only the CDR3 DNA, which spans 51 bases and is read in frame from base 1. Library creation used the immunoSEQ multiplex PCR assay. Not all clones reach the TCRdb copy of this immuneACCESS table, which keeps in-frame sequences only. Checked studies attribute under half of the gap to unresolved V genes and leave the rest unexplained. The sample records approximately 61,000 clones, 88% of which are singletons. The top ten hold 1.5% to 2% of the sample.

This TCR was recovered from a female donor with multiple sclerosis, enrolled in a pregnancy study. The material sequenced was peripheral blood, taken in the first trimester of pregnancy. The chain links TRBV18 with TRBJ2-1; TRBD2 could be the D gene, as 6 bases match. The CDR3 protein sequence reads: CASSPPGSEGIDNEQFF. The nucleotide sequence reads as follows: TGTGCCAGCTCACCTCCCGGGAGCGAAGGGATAGACAATGAGCAGTTCTTC.